This TCR beta chain appears in the sequencing data of a study of T cell responses to AZD1222 COVID-19 vaccine. Sequenced by immunoSEQ multiplex PCR; TCRdb stores in-frame clones only, minus some. In the table there are 130,000 or so clones, roughly 85% of which are singletons. The receptor's source is an adult who received the MenACWY meningococcal vaccine as a control. The source material was peripheral blood, sampled 28 days after the second dose of the MenACWY control vaccine.

CDR3 residues: CASSLSSGRSYYNEQFF. In DNA, the CDR3 is TGTGCCAGCAGCCTCTCGAGCGGGAGGTCTTACTACAATGAGCAGTTCTTC. This rearrangement joins TRBV9 to TRBJ2-1; 9 bases agree with TRBD2. J gave up 3 bases and V 4 bases, and 11 bases lay outside the gene matches. CDR1 is SGDLS and CDR2 is YYNGEE in the germline V gene. CDR3 size: 17 residues.